One and the same sample provided the 26 T cell receptor beta chains below, sequenced in a study of spatial heterogeneity in lung cancer. Time point: blood at routine non-recurrence follow-up after resection. The study sequenced unsorted whole RNA from tumor, nontumor lung or frozen PBMC. Each CDR3 protein is one row after TCRdb ran MiXCR on the 5' RACE reads. The sample contains about 120,000 distinct CDR3 sequences, more than 10% of which appear only once. Specimen: PBMCs, collected at follow-up. The receptors shown here come from a male donor with early-stage non-small cell lung cancer.

This clonotype was found many times. The chain combines TRBV6-5 with TRBJ2-2, with D uncertain. V lost 0 bases, J lost 4 bases, and 12 bases lay in between. Germline V gives CDR1 MNHEY, CDR2 SVGAGI. The CDR3 sequence is 16 residues long. The CDR3 bases are TGTGCCAGCAGTTACTCGTTAGGGCTCAGCACCGGGGAGCTGTTTTTT. As protein: CASSYSLGLSTGELFF.

There are many counts of this clonotype. The chain joins TRBV7-2 to TRBJ2-5; tentatively, D is TRBD2 (6 bases). The germline V gene encodes CDR1 SGHTA and CDR2 FQGNSA. This CDR3 has 12 amino acids. V lost 5 bases and J 7 bases, leaving 11 bases between the germline ends. The CDR3 loop reads CASSGEVGTQYF. CDR3 bases: TGTGCCAGCAGCGGGGAGGTGGGGACCCAGTACTTC.

The table lists this clonotype with a few counts. The rearrangement joins TRBV20-1 to TRBJ1-1; the D gene is possibly TRBD1 (5 bases). CDR3 length: 13 residues. Trimming removed 6 bases at V and 1 base at J, with 12 bases between. Germline lookup yields CDR1 DFQATT and CDR2 SNEGSKA (reference sequence). The DNA for the CDR3 is TGCAGTGCGAGGGGTATAGCGAACACTGAAGCTTTCTTT. This gives the protein CSARGIANTEAFF.

This clonotype was counted many times. This chain joins TRBV5-5 and TRBJ1-6, with D unclear. Germline V lookup: CDR1 SGHKS, CDR2 YYEKEE (reference sequence). CDR3 length equals 14 residues. Trimming took 2 bases from V and 5 from J, leaving 8 bases between them. For the CDR3, the DNA is TGTGCCAGCAGCTTTAAGGATGATAATTCACCCCTCCACTTT. Protein sequence: CASSFKDDNSPLHF.

For this clonotype: One end of the junction varies from germline; a read error may be responsible. For the CDR3, the DNA is TGTCCCAGCATTACCACGGGGTCAGATACGCAGTATTTT. It codes for CPSITTGSDTQYF. The genes are TRBV12-3 or TRBV12-4 and TRBJ2-3; D is perhaps TRBD2 (5 bases). CDR3 length: 13 residues.

The CDR3 loop reads CSGGQGEKLFF. The CDR3 nucleotides read TGCAGCGGGGGGCAGGGTGAAAAACTGTTTTTT. The chain employs TRBV29-1 and TRBJ1-4, with TRBD1 as a possible D gene (6 bases). V was shortened by 7 bases and J by 7 bases, with 10 bases between the two germline ends. Germline CDR1 reads SQVTM; CDR2 reads ANQGSEA. The CDR3 is 11 amino acids.

The table lists this clonotype with a few counts. The V call is TRBV10-3, the J call TRBJ1-1; D is unresolved. The CDR3 is made up of 11 amino acids. The germline gives CDR1 ENHRY, CDR2 SYGVKD. Trimming pared 6 bases from V and 1 base from J, leaving 3 bases between. In DNA form, the CDR3 reads TGTGCCATCAGACAGAACACTGAAGCTTTCTTT. Its translation is CAIRQNTEAFF.

The chain employs TRBV7-9 and TRBJ2-7; 7 bases match TRBD1. V was pared by 0 bases and J by 4 bases, with 0 bases of the junction left unmatched. This CDR3 has 13 residues. CDR1 is SEHNR, CDR2 FQNEAQ, per germline (reference sequence). The CDR3 protein is CASSLAGQYEQYF. DNA for the CDR3: TGTGCCAGCAGCTTAGCGGGACAGTACGAGCAGTACTTC.

J is TRBJ2-1 and V is TRBV12-3 or TRBV12-4; D is unresolved. The CDR3 has 15 amino acids. V was pared by 4 bases and J by 0 bases, with 10 bases between. For the CDR3, the DNA is TGTGCCAGCAGTTGGTACCTAAGCTCCTACAATGAGCAGTTCTTC. Translating it yields CASSWYLSSYNEQFF.

On this clonotype itself: The germline gene is not matched at one end of the junction; a read error may be the cause. The CDR3 region is CASSLAQGEKLFF. In DNA, the CDR3 is TGTGCTAGCAGCTTAGCCCAGGGCGAAAAACTGTTTTTT. V usage is TRBV7-7 and J usage is TRBJ1-4; a possible D gene is TRBD1 (5 bases). CDR3 size: 13 residues. The germline CDR1 and CDR2 sequences are SSHAT and FNYEAQ (reference sequence).

The table lists this clonotype with many counts. This rearrangement joins TRBV5-7 to TRBJ2-7; D unresolved. TRBV5-7 is given ORF status, its function remaining uncertain. Between the trimmed V and J ends, which lost 0 bases and 0 bases, there was a span of 10 bases. The CDR3 is made up of 15 amino acids. The CDR3 loop reads CASSLDSQYSYEQYF. Here the CDR3 DNA reads TGTGCCAGCAGCTTGGACAGCCAGTACTCCTACGAGCAGTACTTC.

In this sample, this clonotype turned up many times. The J gene is TRBJ2-7, the V gene TRBV11-2; 8 bases are a match to TRBD2. The CDR3 spans 14 residues. Germline assignment: CDR1 SGHAT and CDR2 FQNNGV. J lost 1 base, V lost 6 bases, and 5 bases had no gene match. This chain's CDR3 is CASRTAGGSYEQYF. The CDR3 nucleotides read TGTGCCAGCAGGACGGCGGGGGGATCCTACGAGCAGTACTTC. The variable domain in full, completed from reference TRBV11-2 and TRBJ2-7, reads EAGVAQSPRYKIIEKRQSVAFWCNPISGHATLYWYQQILGQGPKLLIQFQNNGVVDDSQLPKDRFSAERLKGVDSTLKIQPAKLEDSAVYLCASRTAGGSYEQYFGPGTRLTVT.

There are many counts of this clonotype. This chain connects TRBV7-9 to TRBJ2-7, with D maybe TRBD2 (7 bases). Germline V lookup: CDR1 SEHNR, CDR2 FQNEAQ (reference sequence). This CDR3 is 14 amino acids long. Trimming stripped 1 base from V and 5 bases from J, with 12 bases between. In DNA, the CDR3 is TGTGCCAGCAGCTTAGAACTAGGGGGGGACGAGCAGTACTTC. This encodes CASSLELGGDEQYF.

This clonotype was counted at least ten times. The chain is built from TRBV9 and TRBJ1-5; no firm D call. CDR1 and CDR2 (germline): SGDLS, YYNGEE. Trimming removed 4 bases from V and 9 bases from J, with 14 bases in between. The CDR3 runs to 13 residues. The CDR3 sequence is CASSRPPDRPQHF. The CDR3 bases are TGTGCCAGCAGCCGTCCCCCCGATCGGCCCCAGCATTTT.

This clonotype was seen repeatedly, ten times or more. V gene TRBV7-2 combines with J gene TRBJ1-2; TRBD1 is a possible D gene (5 bases). Per germline, CDR1 SGHTA and CDR2 FQGNSA. Trimming cost V 3 bases and J 7 bases, with 15 bases left between them. CDR3 length: 14 amino acids. The CDR3 sequence is CASSFSSATGGYTF. As DNA, the CDR3 is TGTGCCAGCAGCTTCAGTTCGGCCACAGGTGGCTACACCTTC. Based on the CDR3 plus reference TRBV7-2 and TRBJ1-2, the full variable domain is GAGVSQSPSNKVTEKGKDVELRCDPISGHTALYWYRQSLGQGLEFLIYFQGNSAPDKSGLPSDRFSAERTGGSVSTLTIQRTQQEDSAVYLCASSFSSATGGYTFGSGTRLTVV.

This clonotype was counted between two and nine times. The V call is TRBV15, the J call TRBJ1-1, with D maybe TRBD1 (5 bases). V was clipped by 3 bases and J by 2 bases, with 10 bases between them. CDR1 and CDR2 (germline): LNHNV, YYDKDF (reference sequence). The CDR3 is made up of 14 amino acids. The CDR3 protein is CATSRNRLNTEAFF. Here the CDR3 DNA reads TGTGCCACCAGCAGGAACAGGCTTAACACTGAAGCTTTCTTT.

The chain is built from TRBV7-2 and TRBJ2-7, with D maybe TRBD2 (6 bases). This CDR3 is 14 amino acids long. V was trimmed by 5 bases and J by 2 bases, leaving 13 bases between them. Germline assignment: CDR1 SGHTA and CDR2 FQGNSA. The chain's CDR3 is CASSLSLAAYEQYF. The CDR3 DNA reads as TGTGCCAGCAGCCTGAGCTTAGCGGCCTACGAGCAGTACTTC.

The rearrangement uses TRBV12-3 or TRBV12-4 and TRBJ2-1; D assignment may be TRBD1 or TRBD2 (5 bases each). The CDR3 sequence is 15 residues long. V was trimmed by 6 bases and J by 2 bases, leaving 14 bases between them. The CDR3 DNA follows: TGTGCCAGCAGCCGGGACCCATACACCTACAATGAGCAGTTCTTC. Its translation: CASSRDPYTYNEQFF.

This clonotype was seen a few times. This chain uses TRBV4-3 with TRBJ2-6; 7 nucleotides match TRBD1. Germline V lookup: CDR1 LGHNA, CDR2 YSLEER. The CDR3 consists of 18 residues. V shed 0 bases and J 0 bases; nucleotides not matched to a gene: 5. The DNA for the CDR3 is TGCGCCAGCAGCCAAGAAAGGCAGGGGGTCTCTGGGGCCAACGTCCTGACTTTC. It is translated as CASSQERQGVSGANVLTF.

This clonotype was counted at least ten times. The CDR3 loop reads CASSLGRNSPLHF. The CDR3 bases are TGCGCCAGCAGCTTGGGAAGGAATTCACCCCTCCACTTT. The chain has TRBV5-1 and TRBJ1-6; no clear D. Germline assignment: CDR1 SGHRS and CDR2 YFSETQ. V lost 0 bases to trimming and J lost 7 bases, with 5 bases between them. The CDR3 extends over 13 amino acids.

The chain has TRBV5-5 and TRBJ2-4; D is possibly TRBD2 (6 bases). CDR3 length equals 14 residues. V dropped 7 bases and J dropped 9 bases, with 20 bases sitting between them. Germline loops: CDR1 SGHKS, CDR2 YYEKEE (reference sequence). The CDR3 protein is CASSSGGAGGIQYF. For the CDR3, the DNA is TGTGCCAGCTCCAGTGGAGGGGCCGGGGGCATTCAGTACTTC. Supplemented by reference TRBV5-5 and TRBJ2-4, the full variable domain reads DAGVTQSPTHLIKTRGQQVTLRCSPISGHKSVSWYQQVLGQGPQFIFQYYEKEERGRGNFPDRFSARQFPNYSSELNVNALLLGDSALYLCASSSGGAGGIQYFGAGTRLSVL.

In its sample, this clonotype was seen a few times. The chain uses TRBV7-3 and TRBJ1-6, with D perhaps TRBD1 (6 bases). This CDR3 is built from 12 residues. Trimming took 8 bases from V and 7 from J, leaving 9 bases between them. CDR1 is SGHTA, CDR2 FQGTGA, per germline. The CDR3 bases are TGTGCCAGCTCCCAGGGGAATTCACCCCTCCACTTT. It specifies CASSQGNSPLHF.

This clonotype was observed many times. The rearrangement links TRBV12-3 or TRBV12-4 to TRBJ2-3, with 9 bases fitting TRBD1. V shed 5 bases, J shed 5 bases, and the junction held 8 bases outside the gene matches. The length of the CDR3 is 15 residues. CDR3 sequence reads: CASSPQGAQGDTQYF. For the CDR3, the DNA is TGTGCCAGCAGTCCACAGGGGGCGCAGGGAGATACGCAGTATTTT.

This clonotype was detected only a few times. The chain uses TRBV12-3 or TRBV12-4 and TRBJ1-2, with 7 bases lining up with TRBD1. The CDR3 contains 14 residues. Trimming at V came to 6 bases and at J to 2 bases, leaving 6 bases not matched to a gene. In DNA form, the CDR3 reads TGTGCCAGCAGAGTAACGGGACAGAACTATGGCTACACCTTC. Its protein is CASRVTGQNYGYTF.

V gene TRBV7-9 combines with J gene TRBJ2-1, with D uncertain. CDR1 is SEHNR and CDR2 is FQNEAQ in the germline V gene (reference sequence). V was shortened by 1 base and J by 1 base, with 14 bases between the two germline ends. This CDR3 has 17 amino acids. CDR3 sequence (DNA): TGTGCCAGCAGCTTAGGATATGGCGGCACGTCCTACAATGAGCAGTTCTTC. Translating it yields CASSLGYGGTSYNEQFF.

This chain uses TRBV5-1 with TRBJ2-3; D remains ambiguous. Trimming pared 2 bases from V and 1 base from J, leaving 14 bases between. The CDR3 has 16 residues. Germline V gives CDR1 SGHRS, CDR2 YFSETQ. CDR3 nucleotides: TGCGCCAGCAGCTTCCGAGTGGGCGTAGGCACAGATACGCAGTATTTT. It yields the protein CASSFRVGVGTDTQYF.